One and the same sample provided the 29 T cell receptor beta chains below, sequenced in a study of blood T cell repertoires in COVID-19. The repertoire was sequenced with immunoSEQ multiplex PCR; TCRdb's copy has only in-frame clones and lacks some. The sample holds fewer than 250,000 clones, about 83% seen once. Sequenced material: PBMCs or T cells enriched from blood (not recorded which). The origin of the receptors is a woman aged 40 to 50 who had been exposed to COVID-19.

The CDR3 spells CASSLKGSRRTGLLVDYGYTF. CDR3 nucleotide sequence: TGCGCCAGCAGCTTGAAGGGTAGCCGGCGGACAGGCTTGCTAGTAGACTATGGCTACACCTTC. V and J are TRBV5-1 and TRBJ1-2; 7 nucleotides line up with TRBD1. Germline lookup yields CDR1 SGHRS and CDR2 YFSETQ. V was clipped by 1 base and J by 3 bases; unmatched bases: 24. There are 21 residues in the CDR3.

The rearrangement joins TRBV28 to TRBJ1-3; no clear D gene. The CDR3 has 15 residues. V was trimmed by 1 base and J by 4 bases, leaving 11 bases between them. CDR1 is MDHEN and CDR2 is SYDVKM in the germline V gene. CDR3 residues: CASSLSGEGGNTIYF. The CDR3 region has the DNA TGTGCCAGCAGTTTATCCGGGGAGGGAGGAAACACCATATATTTT.

This chain connects TRBV7-2 to TRBJ1-2; TRBD1 matches at 7 bases. This CDR3 comprises 15 residues. CDR1 is SGHTA, CDR2 FQGNSA, per germline. Germline trimming cut 5 bases from V and 3 bases from J; bases unmatched to any gene: 9. For the CDR3, the DNA is TGTGCCAGCAGCCCAGAACCTGACAGGGACTATGGCTACACCTTC. Its translation: CASSPEPDRDYGYTF.

The rearrangement uses TRBV5-4 and TRBJ2-6; D perhaps matches TRBD2 (6 bases). The CDR3 is 16 residues long. Between the trimmed V and J ends, which lost 4 bases and 1 base, there was a span of 12 bases. In germline, CDR1 is SGHNT, CDR2 YYREEE (reference sequence). The DNA for the CDR3 is TGTGCCAGCAGCCAAAAAGGAGGGTCTGGGGCCAACGTCCTGACTTTC. This encodes CASSQKGGSGANVLTF.

The gene calls are TRBV28 and TRBJ2-7; possible D gene TRBD2, 5 bases. CDR1 MDHEN and CDR2 SYDVKM come from the germline V gene. The CDR3 contains 12 residues. V lost 1 base and J 4 bases, leaving 5 bases between the germline ends. The chain's CDR3 is CASSLSGYEQYF. The CDR3 DNA follows: TGTGCCAGCAGTTTATCGGGATACGAGCAGTACTTC.

This clone was observed a single time. J is TRBJ2-2 and V is TRBV6-2 or TRBV6-3, with 9 nucleotides matching TRBD1. CDR3 size: 15 residues. Unmatched junction bases numbered 7, after V lost 6 bases and J lost 5 bases. Per the germline V gene, CDR1 is MNHEY and CDR2 is SVGEGT. In DNA form, the CDR3 reads TGTGCCAGCAGCCGGGACAGGGAGTATACCGGGGAGCTGTTTTTT. Protein: CASSRDREYTGELFF.

The J gene is TRBJ2-1, the V gene TRBV13; 12 bases fit TRBD2. J was trimmed by 4 bases and V by 2 bases; bases with no gene match: 21. Germline V gene sequence: CDR1 PRHDT, CDR2 FYEKMQ (reference sequence). The CDR3 has 22 residues. The CDR3 DNA reads TGTGCCAGCAGCTTATATTGGTTTGTGCCGGGAAGGACTAGCGGGGATTACAATGAGCAGTTCTTC. It yields the protein CASSLYWFVPGRTSGDYNEQFF. Full variable domain (remainder filled in from reference TRBV13 and TRBJ2-1): AAGVIQSPRHLIKEKRETATLKCYPIPRHDTVYWYQQGPGQDPQFLISFYEKMQSDKGSIPDRFSAQQFSDYHSELNMSSLELGDSALYFCASSLYWFVPGRTSGDYNEQFFGPGTRLTVL.

This chain joins TRBV3-1 (or the pseudogene TRBV3-2) and TRBJ1-2; 7 bases line up with TRBD1. V lost 4 bases, J lost 4 bases, and 3 bases stayed unmatched. This CDR3 comprises 13 residues. Germline V gene lookup returns CDR1 LGHDT and CDR2 YNNKEL (reference sequence). The CDR3 is CASSLQGSYGYTF. The CDR3 DNA follows: TGTGCCAGCAGCCTACAGGGGAGCTATGGCTACACCTTC.

The chain recombines TRBV5-6 with TRBJ1-5; the D is unclear. The V and J ends lost 3 bases and 2 bases respectively, with 12 bases between them. This CDR3 is built from 15 residues. Per germline, CDR1 SGHDT and CDR2 YYEEEE. CDR3 sequence: CASSWYNAGNQPQHF. The CDR3 nucleotides read TGTGCCAGCAGCTGGTACAATGCCGGCAATCAGCCCCAGCATTTT. Full variable domain (rest looked up from reference TRBV5-6 and TRBJ1-5): DAGVTQSPTHLIKTRGQQVTLRCSPKSGHDTVSWYQQALGQGPQFIFQYYEEEERQRGNFPDRFSGHQFPNYSSELNVNALLLGDSALYLCASSWYNAGNQPQHFGDGTRLSIL.

This chain links TRBV19 with TRBJ2-4; possible D gene TRBD2, 5 bases. Germline values: CDR1 LNHDA, CDR2 SQIVND (reference sequence). V was shortened by 4 bases and J by 0 bases, with 13 bases between the two germline ends. The CDR3 runs to 16 residues. CDR3 amino acids: CASSTGLLIAKNIQYF. For the CDR3, the DNA is TGTGCCAGTAGTACCGGACTCCTTATAGCCAAAAACATTCAGTACTTC.

This chain joins TRBV20-1 and TRBJ1-2; TRBD1 matches 9 bases. CDR1 is DFQATT and CDR2 is SNEGSKA in the germline V gene (reference sequence). This CDR3 region has 17 residues. V was pared by 3 bases and J by 4 bases, with 15 bases of the junction left unmatched. DNA of the CDR3: TGCAGTGCTAGTGGCGTAGGTTGGGGGGGACAGGGCTATGGCTACACCTTC. Encoded protein: CSASGVGWGGQGYGYTF.

This clone has only one observation. The CDR3 coding sequence is TGTGCCAGTAAGCCCTTCTGGGGACAGAATTACGAGCAGTACTTC. Encoded protein: CASKPFWGQNYEQYF. V gene TRBV19 combines with J gene TRBJ2-7, with 7 nucleotides matching TRBD1. The CDR3 length is 15 residues. The V and J ends lost 7 bases and 4 bases, in that order; junction bases with no gene match: 13. Germline values: CDR1 LNHDA, CDR2 SQIVND (reference sequence). The full variable domain, rest sourced from reference TRBV19 and TRBJ2-7, is DGGITQSPKYLFRKEGQNVTLSCEQNLNHDAMYWYRQDPGQGLRLIYYSQIVNDFQKGDIAEGYSVSREKKESFPLTVTSAQKNPTAFYLCASKPFWGQNYEQYFGPGTRLTVT.

The table lists this clone with a few counts. The chain links TRBV12-5 to TRBJ2-1, with 12 bases matching TRBD2. The CDR3 runs 20 residues. After removal of 6 bases from V and 0 bases from J, the junction contained 15 bases not matched to a gene. CDR1 is LGHNT and CDR2 is FRNRAP in the germline V gene. CDR3 coding DNA: TGTGCTAGTGGAGTTGGCCTGGGGCTAGCGGGGGGGAACTCCTACAATGAGCAGTTCTTC. This codes for CASGVGLGLAGGNSYNEQFF. Full variable domain (missing parts from reference TRBV12-5 and TRBJ2-1): DARVTQTPRHKVTEMGQEVTMRCQPILGHNTVFWYRQTMMQGLELLAYFRNRAPLDDSGMPKDRFSAEMPDATLATLKIQPSEPRDSAVYFCASGVGLGLAGGNSYNEQFFGPGTRLTVL.

This chain joins TRBV18 and TRBJ1-4; TRBD1 aligns across 9 bases. The V gene's germline CDR1 is KGHSH and CDR2 LQKENI. The CDR3 has 15 amino acids. V lost 4 bases and J lost 8; bases outside the gene matches: 8. CDR3 loop: CASSQTGGRGEKLFF. The CDR3 DNA sequence: TGTGCCAGCTCACAAACAGGGGGCAGGGGAGAAAAACTGTTTTTT.

The CDR3 nucleotides read TGTGCCAGCAGCTTGCGAGTTCGGGACACCGGGGAGCTGTTTTTT. Its translation is CASSLRVRDTGELFF. The V and J genes are TRBV5-5 and TRBJ2-2; D is uncertain. V shed 1 base and J shed 3 bases, with 10 bases lying between them. Germline-derived CDR1 and CDR2 are SGHKS and YYEKEE (reference sequence). The CDR3 sequence is 15 residues long.

This chain uses TRBV12-3 or TRBV12-4 with TRBJ2-2; no clear D gene. The CDR3 extends over 12 amino acids. Deletions cut 3 bases from V and 6 bases from J, with 5 bases between. The CDR3 sequence: CASSLAPGELFF. DNA for the CDR3: TGTGCCAGCAGTTTGGCCCCCGGGGAGCTGTTTTTT.

The V gene is TRBV3-1 (or the pseudogene TRBV3-2), the J gene TRBJ1-1; D unclear. V was shortened by 1 base and J by 2 bases, with 8 bases between the two germline ends. This CDR3 spans 14 amino acids. CDR1 and CDR2 from the germline V gene are LGHDT and YNNKEL (reference sequence). This CDR3 is CASSQGGVNTEAFF. As DNA, the CDR3 is TGTGCCAGCAGCCAAGGCGGAGTTAACACTGAAGCTTTCTTT.

The chain recombines TRBV5-4 with TRBJ2-1; D gene ambiguous. The CDR3 is 17 residues long. The germline gives CDR1 SGHNT, CDR2 YYREEE (reference sequence). V lost 2 bases and J 0 bases, leaving 15 bases between the germline ends. The CDR3 is CASSFNSRSNSYNEQFF. Written as DNA, the CDR3 is TGTGCCAGCAGCTTTAATTCACGGTCTAACTCCTACAATGAGCAGTTCTTC. The full variable domain, rest sourced from reference TRBV5-4 and TRBJ2-1, is ETGVTQSPTHLIKTRGQQVTLRCSSQSGHNTVSWYQQALGQGPQFIFQYYREEENGRGNFPPRFSGLQFPNYSSELNVNALELDDSALYLCASSFNSRSNSYNEQFFGPGTRLTVL.

J is TRBJ2-1 and V is TRBV5-6; no definite D call. Trimming took 6 bases from V and 0 from J, leaving 10 bases between them. The CDR3 covers 14 residues. Germline loops: CDR1 SGHDT, CDR2 YYEEEE. CDR3 DNA: TGTGCCAGCAAAACTACGAGCTCCTACAATGAGCAGTTCTTC. Protein: CASKTTSSYNEQFF.

This clone was seen more than once but under ten times. The chain is built from TRBV25-1 and TRBJ1-6; D is uncertain. The length of the CDR3 is 13 residues. CDR1 and CDR2 (germline): MGHDK, SYGVNS. The ends were cut back, 10 bases at V and 3 bases at J, with 10 bases in the middle. CDR3 DNA sequence: TGTGCCACAAGCCGGGGCTATAATTCACCCCTCCACTTT. Translating it yields CATSRGYNSPLHF.

J is TRBJ2-7 and V is TRBV9; the match to TRBD2 covers 12 bases. CDR3 size: 16 residues. V was pared by 2 bases and J by 3 bases, with 6 bases of the junction left unmatched. The germline V gene has CDR1 SGDLS and CDR2 YYNGEE. CDR3 protein: CASSVSSGGAGYEQYF. The CDR3 DNA follows: TGTGCCAGCAGCGTGTCTAGCGGGGGGGCAGGCTACGAGCAGTACTTC. Variable domain in full (rest from reference TRBV9 and TRBJ2-7): DSGVTQTPKHLITATGQRVTLRCSPRSGDLSVYWYQQSLDQGLQFLIQYYNGEERAKGNILERFSAQQFPDLHSELNLSSLELGDSALYFCASSVSSGGAGYEQYFGPGTRLTVT.

The table lists this clone with a few counts. The chain carries TRBV19 and TRBJ2-1; possibly TRBD2 for D (7 bases). The germline gives CDR1 LNHDA, CDR2 SQIVND (reference sequence). V was clipped by 10 bases and J by 1 base, with 17 bases between them. The CDR3 runs 15 residues. CDR3 protein: CATLGGGRSYNEQFF. The CDR3 DNA follows: TGTGCCACCTTAGGGGGGGGGAGGTCCTACAATGAGCAGTTCTTC.

The gene calls are TRBV18 and TRBJ2-1; 13 bases map to TRBD2. Germline V gene lookup returns CDR1 KGHSH and CDR2 LQKENI. The V segment lost 3 bases and the J segment 9 bases; nucleotides outside the gene matches: 5. The CDR3 loop spans 15 amino acids. The CDR3 is CASSPTSGGVGEQFF. CDR3 nucleotide sequence: TGTGCCAGCTCACCCACTAGCGGGGGGGTAGGTGAGCAGTTCTTC.

V is TRBV28 and J is TRBJ1-4; 7 positions agree with TRBD1. This CDR3 is built from 15 residues. V dropped 5 bases and J dropped 6; count of bases not matched to a gene: 9. In germline, CDR1 is MDHEN, CDR2 SYDVKM. CDR3 sequence (DNA): TGTGCCAGCAGTCAAACCGGGACAGTAGATGAAAAACTGTTTTTT. As protein: CASSQTGTVDEKLFF.

The rearrangement joins TRBV7-2 to TRBJ1-3, with TRBD1 matching 9 bases. Per the germline V gene, CDR1 is SGHTA and CDR2 is FQGNSA. CDR3 length: 16 residues. V was clipped by 4 bases and J by 2 bases; unmatched bases: 6. The DNA of the CDR3 is TGTGCCAGCAGCTCTCCGGACAGGGGACCTGGAAACACCATATATTTT. Protein product: CASSSPDRGPGNTIYF.

CDR3 loop: CASSSGLAGGPPRSYNEQFF. The CDR3 DNA is TGTGCCAGCAGCTCGGGACTAGCGGGGGGACCACCCCGCTCCTACAATGAGCAGTTCTTC. The chain carries TRBV9 and TRBJ2-1, with 15 positions matching TRBD2. Trimming cost V 4 bases and J 0 bases; bases outside gene matches: 11. CDR3 length equals 20 residues. From germline, CDR1 is SGDLS and CDR2 YYNGEE. The whole variable domain, filled in from reference TRBV9 and TRBJ2-1, reads DSGVTQTPKHLITATGQRVTLRCSPRSGDLSVYWYQQSLDQGLQFLIQYYNGEERAKGNILERFSAQQFPDLHSELNLSSLELGDSALYFCASSSGLAGGPPRSYNEQFFGPGTRLTVL.

The V gene is TRBV25-1, the J gene TRBJ2-5, with 11 bases fitting TRBD2. Unmatched junction bases numbered 2, after V lost 3 bases and J lost 5 bases. The CDR3 loop spans 14 amino acids. CDR1 is MGHDK and CDR2 is SYGVNS in the germline V gene. The CDR3 loop reads CASSDTSGGETQYF. The CDR3 DNA follows: TGTGCCAGCAGTGATACTAGCGGGGGTGAGACCCAGTACTTC.

The gene calls are TRBV3-1 (or the pseudogene TRBV3-2) and TRBJ1-1; D is undetermined. Trimming stripped 1 base from V and 1 base from J, with 7 bases between. The V gene's germline CDR1 is LGHDT and CDR2 YNNKEL (reference sequence). CDR3 length: 14 residues. CDR3 sequence: CASSQGATNTEAFF. The CDR3 region has the DNA TGTGCCAGCAGCCAAGGGGCCACGAACACTGAAGCTTTCTTT.

The V and J genes are TRBV4-2 and TRBJ2-3; perhaps TRBD2 as D (6 bases). Germline V gene lookup returns CDR1 LGHNA and CDR2 YNFKEQ. V lost 0 bases to trimming and J lost 6 bases, with 22 bases between them. The CDR3 has 18 amino acids. The CDR3 is CASSQDRGGVLAGDTQYF. In DNA form, the CDR3 reads TGTGCCAGCAGCCAAGATAGGGGCGGGGTCTTAGCCGGGGATACGCAGTATTTT.